Below are 10 T cell receptor beta chains sequenced from a single sample in a study of tumor and adjacent non-tumor tissue in lung cancer. The library came from three nested PCR rounds adapted from ARM-PCR protocols. TCRdb called the multiplex PCR reads again in MiXCR, with one record for every CDR3 protein. The table shows 70,000 to 90,000 distinct CDR3 sequences, with roughly 80% occurring only once. The template was RNA from unsorted bulk tissue. The source material was lung tumor tissue. These TCRs come from a woman in her fifties or sixties with non-small cell lung cancer.

The chain is built from TRBV29-1 and TRBJ1-1, with D unclear. Germline-derived CDR1 and CDR2 are SQVTM and ANQGSEA. The CDR3 length is 12 residues. V shed 8 bases and J shed 12 bases, with 22 bases lying between them. The chain's CDR3 is CSIVTSAHKTFF. CDR3 DNA: TGCAGCATTGTTACTTCGGCCCATAAAACTTTCTTT. Filled out from reference TRBV29-1 and TRBJ1-1, the complete variable domain reads SAVISQKPSRDICQRGTSLTIQCQVDSQVTMMFWYRQQPGQSLTLIATANQGSEATYESGFVIDKFPISRPNLTFSTLTVSNMSPEDSSIYLCSIVTSAHKTFFGQGTRLTVV.

As concerns this clonotype: One end of the junction fails to match germline, which may point to a read error. This chain links TRBV7-8 with TRBJ2-1, with 8 bases that match TRBD2. CDR3 length equals 16 residues. CDR1 is SGHVS, CDR2 FQNEAQ, per germline. CDR3 loop: CASSFSCSGIWNEQFF. The CDR3 DNA follows: TGTGCCAGTAGCTTTTCCTGTAGCGGGATTTGGAATGAGCAGTTCTTC.

For this clonotype: The junction differs from germline at one of its ends, possibly a read error. The rearrangement links TRBV11-2 to TRBJ2-1; a possible D gene is TRBD2 (5 bases). This CDR3 comprises 16 residues. Looked up from germline, CDR1 is SGHAT and CDR2 is FQNNGV. As DNA, the CDR3 is TGTGCCAACAGCTTCGCCCGACTATTGGCCTACAATGAGCAGTTCTTC. Translated: CANSFARLLAYNEQFF.

Worth noting for this clonotype: Germline and junction disagree at one end, which may indicate a read error. This rearrangement joins TRBV20-1 to TRBJ1-1; D not resolved. Germline loops: CDR1 DFQATT, CDR2 SNEGSKA (reference sequence). CDR3 length: 15 amino acids. CDR3 coding DNA: TGCAGTGCTAGAGATGGTCTGCAGCTGAACAGTGAAGCTTACTTT. It specifies CSARDGLQLNSEAYF.

Worth noting for this clonotype: One end of the junction fails to match germline, which may point to a read error. This chain connects TRBV6-5 to TRBJ2-4; D might be TRBD2 (5 bases). The germline V gene has CDR1 MNHEY and CDR2 SVGAGI. This CDR3 spans 15 amino acids. The CDR3 DNA sequence: TGTGCCAGCAGTATTCGAGAGGGAGCCAAAGACATTCAGTACTTC. It codes for CASSIREGAKDIQYF.

This clonotype was observed many times. This chain joins TRBV20-1 and TRBJ2-7; 12 positions agree with TRBD1. The CDR3 is 16 residues long. J lost 2 bases, V lost 3 bases, and 8 bases had no gene match. Germline V gene lookup returns CDR1 DFQATT and CDR2 SNEGSKA (reference sequence). The CDR3 DNA reads TGCAGTGCTAGTGGGGACAGGGGGCTTCCGACCTACGAGCAGTACTTC. Translation: CSASGDRGLPTYEQYF.

About this clonotype itself: One end of the junction fails to match germline, which may point to a read error. This chain connects TRBV11-2 to TRBJ1-5; D remains ambiguous. CDR1 and CDR2 (germline): SGHAT, FQNNGV. This CDR3 spans 13 amino acids. CDR3 protein: CAISLRPDQPQHF. CDR3 bases: TGTGCCATCAGCCTACGTCCCGATCAGCCCCAGCATTTT.

Points on this clonotype: Mismatch with germline at one junction end may stem from a read error. The rearrangement uses TRBV6-1 and TRBJ2-7; a weak D match, TRBD1 (6 bases). This CDR3 has 15 amino acids. The germline V gene has CDR1 MNHNS and CDR2 SASEGT. This CDR3 reads CASSRDMGITYGQYF. The CDR3 DNA follows: TGTGCCAGCAGTAGGGACATGGGAATCACCTACGGGCAGTACTTC.

Details on this clonotype: The junction does not match germline at one end; this may be a read error. The CDR3, as DNA: TGCAGTGCTATTTGGGGGCACAAAAACATTCAGTATTTC. This sequence encodes CSAIWGHKNIQYF. The V call is TRBV20-1, the J call TRBJ2-4; a possible D gene is TRBD1 (6 bases). Germline assignment: CDR1 DFQATT and CDR2 SNEGSKA (reference sequence). The CDR3 is 13 amino acids.

The V call is TRBV6-2 or TRBV6-3, the J call TRBJ2-7, with 8 nucleotides matching TRBD2. CDR1 and CDR2 (germline): MNHEY, SVGEGT. The CDR3 consists of 17 residues. J lost 5 bases, V lost 4 bases, and 16 bases had no gene match. The CDR3 nucleotides are TGTGCCAGCAGTTCTACAGTCGGGAGGGTCTCTATCCACGAGCAGTACTTC. This codes for CASSSTVGRVSIHEQYF.